The 15 T cell receptor beta chains given below trace back to one sample, sequenced in a study of T cells in Graves' hyperthyroidism and ophthalmopathy. TCR beta CDR3 sequences were amplified from RNA transcripts. First-round RT-PCR with HTBI primers amplified the TCR CDR3 region. A single record per CDR3 protein comes from TCRdb applying MiXCR to the multiplex PCR reads. The sample carries 490,000 or so distinct CDR3 sequences, about 16% recorded once. The specimen sequenced was blood. All receptors come from a woman under 40 with Graves' ophthalmopathy.

This clonotype was seen ten or more times. The V and J genes are TRBV18 and TRBJ1-1; no reliable D call. Trimming removed 2 bases at V and 1 base at J, with 5 bases between. The germline V gene has CDR1 KGHSH and CDR2 LQKENI. The CDR3 contains 13 residues. The CDR3 spells CASSPISNTEAFF. CDR3 DNA sequence: TGTGCCAGCTCACCAATTTCGAACACTGAAGCTTTCTTT.

As to this clonotype: Without the conserved terminal phenylalanine or tryptophan, this CDR3 likely stems from a read error. V and J are TRBV4-3 and TRBJ2-7; a weak D match, TRBD2 (6 bases). In germline, CDR1 is LGHNA, CDR2 YSLEER. The CDR3 loop spans 18 amino acids. V was cut by 3 bases and J by 0 bases, with 21 bases left in between. CDR3: CASSQSIPGPGSSYEQYS. CDR3 DNA sequence: TGCGCCAGCAGCCAGAGCATTCCGGGACCCGGGAGCTCCTACGAGCAGTACTCC.

V usage is TRBV6-1 and J usage is TRBJ1-2; 11 bases fit TRBD1. The CDR3 loop spans 13 amino acids. Germline V gene lookup returns CDR1 MNHNS and CDR2 SASEGT. V lost 11 bases and J lost 13; bases outside the gene matches: 15. DNA of the CDR3: TGTGCCCCCATGCCGGGACAGGGGGAGTCGTTCACCTTC. This gives the protein CAPMPGQGESFTF.

The table lists this clonotype with many counts. CDR3 nucleotide sequence: TGTGCCACCAGCCTTACGGGACAGGAAAAAGCTTTCTTT. Translating gives CATSLTGQEKAFF. The rearrangement joins TRBV15 to TRBJ1-1, with TRBD1 matching 8 bases. V shed 5 bases, J shed 9 bases, and the junction held 8 bases outside the gene matches. In germline, CDR1 is LNHNV, CDR2 YYDKDF (reference sequence). The CDR3 spans 13 residues. The whole variable domain, filled in from reference TRBV15 and TRBJ1-1, reads DAMVIQNPRYQVTQFGKPVTLSCSQTLNHNVMYWYQQKSSQAPKLLFHYYDKDFNNEADTPDNFQSRRPNTSFCFLDIRSPGLGDTAMYLCATSLTGQEKAFFGQGTRLTVV.

Notes on this clonotype: A much bigger clone sits one base away, suggesting this may be a read error. This chain uses TRBV11-2 with TRBJ2-1, with 9 nucleotides matching TRBD2. V was pared by 5 bases and J by 9 bases, with 17 bases of the junction left unmatched. The CDR3 totals 17 residues. The germline V gene encodes CDR1 SGHAT and CDR2 FQNNGV. In nucleotides, the CDR3 is TGTGCCAGCAGCAGAGTTATCGGCGGGAGGGGCGTAGGTGAGCAGTTCTTC. This gives the protein CASSRVIGGRGVGEQFF. The full variable domain, rest sourced from reference TRBV11-2 and TRBJ2-1, is EAGVAQSPRYKIIEKRQSVAFWCNPISGHATLYWYQQILGQGPKLLIQFQNNGVVDDSQLPKDRFSAERLKGVDSTLKIQPAKLEDSAVYLCASSRVIGGRGVGEQFFGPGTRLTVL.

This clonotype was counted ten times or more. The V gene is TRBV20-1, the J gene TRBJ2-5; D ambiguous. The V gene's germline CDR1 is DFQATT and CDR2 SNEGSKA (reference sequence). V was cut by 4 bases and J by 5 bases, with 8 bases left in between. This CDR3 comprises 11 residues. In nucleotides, the CDR3 is TGCAGTGCTATGGCTGGCGAGACCCAGTACTTC. Residues: CSAMAGETQYF.

In this sample, this clonotype turned up a few times. The V and J genes are TRBV15 and TRBJ2-3; D is unclear. This CDR3 region has 14 residues. Germline CDR1 reads LNHNV; CDR2 reads YYDKDF (reference sequence). Trimming took off 0 bases at V and 2 bases at J, with 6 bases between the two ends. CDR3 coding DNA: TGTGCCACCAGCAGAGATCCGACCACAGATACGCAGTATTTT. This translates into CATSRDPTTDTQYF.

This clonotype has ten or more counts. The CDR3 coding sequence is TGTGCCAGCAGCTTGGGCACAGGGGGCGCAGGGACCCAGTACTTC. It translates to CASSLGTGGAGTQYF. The chain couples TRBV7-9 to TRBJ2-5; 9 nucleotides line up with TRBD1. CDR3 length equals 15 residues. J gave up 7 bases and V 3 bases, and 9 bases lay outside the gene matches. Looked up from germline, CDR1 is SEHNR and CDR2 is FQNEAQ (reference sequence).

In its sample, this clonotype was seen a few times. The chain combines TRBV5-1 with TRBJ2-2; 7 bases match TRBD1. Germline trimming cut 0 bases from V and 8 bases from J; bases unmatched to any gene: 1. There are 13 residues in the CDR3. Germline V CDR1 and CDR2: SGHRS, YFSETQ. Here the CDR3 DNA reads TGCGCCAGCAGCTTGGCGGGACAGGGGGAGCTGTTTTTT. Translated: CASSLAGQGELFF.

The V call is TRBV7-9, the J call TRBJ2-1; tentatively, D is TRBD2 (6 bases). The CDR3 sequence is 16 residues long. V lost 7 bases and J lost 1, with 17 bases in between. The germline V gene encodes CDR1 SEHNR and CDR2 FQNEAQ (reference sequence). In nucleotides, the CDR3 is TGTGCCAGCACCCCCTGGGGAGGCACATCCTACAATGAGCAGTTCTTC. This sequence encodes CASTPWGGTSYNEQFF.

V gene TRBV6-2 or TRBV6-3 combines with J gene TRBJ2-7; no firm D call. Trimming left V 7 bases short and J 3 bases short, with 10 bases between. CDR1 MNHEY and CDR2 SVGEGT come from the germline V gene. This CDR3 is 12 amino acids long. CDR3: CASNWPNYEQYF. In nucleotides, the CDR3 is TGTGCCAGCAACTGGCCCAACTACGAGCAGTACTTC.

The chain links TRBV5-1 to TRBJ1-3; no clear D gene. The germline V and J ends were trimmed by 0 bases and 0 bases, with 10 bases remaining between them. CDR1 and CDR2 from the germline V gene are SGHRS and YFSETQ. The length of the CDR3 is 16 residues. CDR3 DNA sequence: TGCGCCAGCAGCTTGGAGCGGCCGGGCTCTGGAAACACCATATATTTT. This translates into CASSLERPGSGNTIYF.

This clonotype has just a few counts. The V gene is TRBV6-1, the J gene TRBJ1-2; 7 bases fit TRBD1. Germline CDR1 and CDR2: MNHNS and SASEGT. CDR3 length: 15 amino acids. V shed 5 bases and J 8 bases; nucleotides not matched to a gene: 14. This chain's CDR3 is CASSPTGAKLTGYTF. CDR3 coding DNA: TGTGCCAGCAGTCCTACAGGGGCGAAACTAACGGGCTACACCTTC.

This clonotype was detected only a few times. V is TRBV28 and J is TRBJ1-6; tentative D call: TRBD1 (5 bases). Looked up from germline, CDR1 is MDHEN and CDR2 is SYDVKM. V was clipped by 3 bases and J by 8 bases, with 14 bases between them. The CDR3 extends over 15 amino acids. As DNA, the CDR3 is TGTGCCAGCAGTTTCGTGACAGTGGGTTATTCACCCCTCCACTTT. Translation: CASSFVTVGYSPLHF. Together with reference TRBV28 and TRBJ1-6, the CDR3 gives the full variable domain: DVKVTQSSRYLVKRTGEKVFLECVQDMDHENMFWYRQDPGLGLRLIYFSYDVKMKEKGDIPEGYSVSREKKERFSLILESASTNQTSMYLCASSFVTVGYSPLHFGNGTRLTVT.

Many counts were recorded for this clonotype. This chain connects TRBV7-2 to TRBJ2-1, with D unclear. Between the trimmed V and J ends, which lost 2 bases and 6 bases, there was a span of 11 bases. The CDR3 is 14 amino acids. CDR1 and CDR2 from the germline V gene are SGHTA and FQGNSA. The CDR3 nucleotides read TGTGCCAGCAGCTTATGGCACGAGAGCAATGAGCAGTTCTTC. Translated, it gives CASSLWHESNEQFF.